The clone carrying this T cell receptor beta chain showed up just a few times. Its antigen is undetermined. The protocol was immunoSEQ multiplex PCR, while the TCRdb copy is restricted to in-frame clones and leaves out a portion. The sample carries about 96,000 clones, roughly nine tenths recorded once. The data belong to a study of T cell responses to AZD1222 COVID-19 vaccine. Findings and caveats of the study: Repertoires were collected only later (after the peak T cell response had occurred).

Sequences were derived from peripheral blood, sampled on day 0 of AZD1222 vaccination. This clonotype was sampled from an adult in good health.

This chain's CDR3 is CASSLGVGDNQPQHF. Here the CDR3 DNA reads TGTGCCAGCAGCTTAGGCGTAGGTGACAACCAGCCCCAGCATTTT. This sequence joins TRBV7-9 and TRBJ1-5; D unresolved. The germline V gene has CDR1 SEHNR and CDR2 FQNEAQ (reference sequence). V was cut by 1 base and J by 7 bases, with 14 bases left in between. The CDR3 totals 15 residues.